Below, 9 T cell receptor beta chains from the same sample are listed, as sequenced in a study of control samples from healthy donors and cancer patients. This table comes from immunoSEQ multiplex PCR, and its TCRdb copy is limited to in-frame clones, with some not included. The sample comprises about 180,000 clones, 85% to 90% of which are singletons, and approximately 1.4% rests with the top ten. The material sequenced was blood. The receptors come from a woman in her fifties or sixties in good health.

The chain combines TRBV27 with TRBJ1-1, with 7 positions matching TRBD1. The CDR3 extends over 12 amino acids. Germline trimming cut 7 bases from V and 7 bases from J; bases unmatched to any gene: 6. CDR1 and CDR2 (germline): MNHEY, SMNVEV (reference sequence). CDR3 amino acids: CASKGGGGEAFF. The DNA for the CDR3 is TGTGCCAGCAAAGGGGGCGGAGGTGAAGCTTTCTTT.

V is TRBV15 and J is TRBJ1-6; no clear D gene. V gave up 8 bases and J gave up 7 bases, with 12 bases separating them. CDR1 is LNHNV, CDR2 YYDKDF, per germline (reference sequence). The CDR3 totals 13 residues. CDR3 nucleotide sequence: TGTGCCACCCGGAGGGTTGACAATTCACCCCTCCACTTT. As protein: CATRRVDNSPLHF.

The rearrangement uses TRBV6-6 and TRBJ1-1, with 8 positions matching TRBD1. V lost 3 bases and J lost 4; bases outside the gene matches: 7. This CDR3 has 15 residues. CDR1 and CDR2 from the germline V gene are MNHNY and SVGAGI (reference sequence). The CDR3 DNA follows: TGTGCCAGCAGTTATTCCGGACAGGGAGGCACTGAAGCTTTCTTT. This translates into CASSYSGQGGTEAFF.

The V and J genes are TRBV5-1 and TRBJ1-1; no clear D. The V gene's germline CDR1 is SGHRS and CDR2 YFSETQ. V lost 0 bases, J lost 1 base, and 7 bases lay in between. This CDR3 is 14 amino acids long. CDR3 coding DNA: TGCGCCAGCAGCTTGGGGGTTCCGAACACTGAAGCTTTCTTT. Translated, it gives CASSLGVPNTEAFF.

The V and J genes are TRBV4-3 and TRBJ2-7, with 7 bases lining up with TRBD1. The CDR3 is 13 amino acids. The germline V gene has CDR1 LGHNA and CDR2 YSLEER. V shed 1 base, J shed 9 bases, and the junction held 6 bases outside the gene matches. As DNA, the CDR3 is TGCGCCAGCAGCCAAGGCCCGGGACAGACGCAGTACTTC. Its translation: CASSQGPGQTQYF.

J is TRBJ2-7 and V is TRBV28; tentative D call: TRBD1 (6 bases). V lost 2 bases and J 6 bases, leaving 14 bases between the germline ends. This CDR3 is built from 14 residues. Looked up from germline, CDR1 is MDHEN and CDR2 is SYDVKM. CDR3: CASSLLSQGAEQYF. CDR3 nucleotides: TGTGCCAGCAGTTTACTCTCACAGGGTGCCGAGCAGTACTTC. The entire variable domain, with the rest obtained from reference TRBV28 and TRBJ2-7, is as follows: DVKVTQSSRYLVKRTGEKVFLECVQDMDHENMFWYRQDPGLGLRLIYFSYDVKMKEKGDIPEGYSVSREKKERFSLILESASTNQTSMYLCASSLLSQGAEQYFGPGTRLTVT.

This clone appeared a few times. This chain connects TRBV7-2 to TRBJ1-6, with D unclear. Germline CDR1 and CDR2: SGHTA and FQGNSA. The length of the CDR3 is 16 residues. Trimming took off 1 base at V and 5 bases at J, with 12 bases between the two ends. The CDR3 sequence: CASSLVTILDNSPLHF. DNA for the CDR3: TGTGCCAGCAGCTTAGTGACCATTTTGGATAATTCACCCCTCCACTTT.

J is TRBJ1-1 and V is TRBV19; D is unresolved. V was trimmed by 3 bases and J by 0 bases, leaving 8 bases between them. Germline lookup yields CDR1 LNHDA and CDR2 SQIVND (reference sequence). The CDR3 covers 14 residues. CDR3 DNA: TGTGCCAGTAGTATCGGGTCCGTGAACACTGAAGCTTTCTTT. This codes for CASSIGSVNTEAFF.

The chain is built from TRBV18 and TRBJ1-1; D might be TRBD1 (5 bases). The V and J ends lost 4 bases and 11 bases respectively, with 17 bases between them. The germline gives CDR1 KGHSH, CDR2 LQKENI. This CDR3 has 13 amino acids. The CDR3 sequence is CASSQSDSRRAFF. Here the CDR3 DNA reads TGTGCCAGCTCACAATCAGACAGCCGGCGGGCTTTCTTT.